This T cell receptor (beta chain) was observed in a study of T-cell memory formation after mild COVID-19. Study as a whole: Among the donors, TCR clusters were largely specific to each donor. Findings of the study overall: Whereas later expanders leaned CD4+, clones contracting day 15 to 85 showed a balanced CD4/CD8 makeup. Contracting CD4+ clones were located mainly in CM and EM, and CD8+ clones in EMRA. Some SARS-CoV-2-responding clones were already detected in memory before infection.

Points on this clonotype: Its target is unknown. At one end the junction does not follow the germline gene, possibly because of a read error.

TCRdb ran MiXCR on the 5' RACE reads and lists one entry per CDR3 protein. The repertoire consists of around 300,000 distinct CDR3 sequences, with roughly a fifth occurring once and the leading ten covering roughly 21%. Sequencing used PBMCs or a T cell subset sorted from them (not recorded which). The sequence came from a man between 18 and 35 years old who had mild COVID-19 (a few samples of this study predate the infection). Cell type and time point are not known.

The CDR3 here is CASSPPRTGAPHF. In nucleotides, the CDR3 is TGTGCCAGCTCACCACCCCGGACAGGGGCCCCCCACTTC. The rearrangement uses TRBV18 and TRBJ2-5, with 9 bases identical to TRBD1. The germline V gene encodes CDR1 KGHSH and CDR2 LQKENI. This CDR3 is 13 amino acids long.